A selection of T cell receptor beta chains follows, all from one sample in a study of shared clonotypes between healthy human individuals. TCRdb keeps only in-frame clones here, not all; method: immunoSEQ multiplex PCR. The sample consists of 950,000 to 1,100,000 clones, about 76% of them appearing once. The sequencing sample was made of memory CD4+ T cells sorted from blood. Receptors were obtained from a man between 18 and 29 years old in good health. The CDR3 runs from the conserved cysteine through the conserved F or W. D genes are given only for firm matches. Only part of the rows carry a size: once, few, many, or a class if the clone is expanded.

V gene	D gene	clone size	J gene	CDR3 DNA	CDR3 protein
TRBV29-1	NA	NA	TRBJ1-2	TGCAGCGTTGGCGAGGGGGATCTTACTAACTATGGCTACACCTTC	CSVGEGDLTNYGYTF
TRBV6-1	NA	once	TRBJ2-3	TGTGCCAGCAGTGAAATCTCCACAGATACGCAGTATTTT	CASSEISTDTQYF
TRBV5-1	TRBD1	once	TRBJ1-2	TGCGCCAGCAGCTTAGACAGGGGGCAAGGTGGCTACACCTTC	CASSLDRGQGGYTF
TRBV9	NA	NA	TRBJ1-3	TGTGCCAGCAGCGTAGGGCAGTCTGAGGGAAACACCATATATTTT	CASSVGQSEGNTIYF
TRBV30	NA	NA	TRBJ1-6	TGTGCCTGGAGGAGGCCGCCAAGCTCACCCCTCCACTTT	CAWRRPPSSPLHF
TRBV5-8	TRBD2	NA	TRBJ2-3	TGTGCCAGCAGCTTGGGACTAGCGGGAGCAGTAGATACGCAGTATTTT	CASSLGLAGAVDTQYF
TRBV5-1	TRBD2	NA	TRBJ2-2	TGCGCCAGCAGCTCGACTAGCGTTATCGGGGAGCTGTTTTTT	CASSSTSVIGELFF
TRBV5-4	TRBD2	once	TRBJ2-5	TGTGCCAGCAGCGGACCGGGACTAGCCGATCAAGAGACCCAGTACTTC	CASSGPGLADQETQYF
TRBV7-2	TRBD1	NA	TRBJ2-3	TGTGCCAGCAGCTCCCGGGACAGAAGCACAGATACGCAGTATTTT	CASSSRDRSTDTQYF
TRBV27	NA	NA	TRBJ1-2	TGTGCCAGCAGTCCCAATCTAGGGCAGGGTGGCTATGGCTACACCTTC	CASSPNLGQGGYGYTF
TRBV7-8	NA	few	TRBJ1-1	TGTGCCAGCAGCGTGATGGAAGCGAACACTGAAGCTTTCTTT	CASSVMEANTEAFF
TRBV18	TRBD1	NA	TRBJ1-1	TGTGCCAGCTCGGCGAACAGGGGGCAAGGCACTGAAGCTTTCTTT	CASSANRGQGTEAFF
TRBV5-1	NA	NA	TRBJ2-5	TGCGCCAGCAGGCTGGGCGACCTGAACCAAGAGACCCAGTACTTC	CASRLGDLNQETQYF
TRBV30	TRBD1	once	TRBJ1-6	TGTGCCTGGAGCGAACAGGGGGGGAATTCACCCCTCCACTTT	CAWSEQGGNSPLHF
TRBV6-1	TRBD1	NA	TRBJ2-3	TGTGCCAGCAGGGAGCCGGGACAGGTGGCGAATACGCAGTATTTT	CASREPGQVANTQYF
TRBV28	NA	NA	TRBJ2-1	TGTGCCAGCAGTTTATGGCCTCGGGACAATGAGCAGTTCTTC	CASSLWPRDNEQFF
TRBV2	NA	once	TRBJ2-3	TGTGCCAGCAGTGTGGGACGGGGCAGGGATACGCAGTATTTT	CASSVGRGRDTQYF
TRBV5-6	NA	NA	TRBJ1-2	TGTGCCAGCAGCTTGGAGGGGGGCTATGGCTACACCTTC	CASSLEGGYGYTF
TRBV30	NA	NA	TRBJ1-5	TGTGCCTGGGGTTATAGCAATCAGCCCCAGCATTTT	CAWGYSNQPQHF
TRBV6-6	NA	once	TRBJ1-4	TGTGCCAGCAGTTACTCGAGGGTTGGTGAAAAACTGTTTTTT	CASSYSRVGEKLFF
TRBV12-5	NA	once	TRBJ2-7	TGTGCTAGTGGTTGGGCCCCCAGGGGAGAGGCTTACGAGCAGTACTTC	CASGWAPRGEAYEQYF
TRBV9	NA	NA	TRBJ1-4	TGTGCCAGCAGCGCGTTCCAGGGTACTAATGAAAAACTGTTTTTT	CASSAFQGTNEKLFF
TRBV28	TRBD1	NA	TRBJ1-3	TGTGCCAGCACCGAGGGGGCGTTCTCTGGAAACACCATATATTTT	CASTEGAFSGNTIYF
TRBV4-1	TRBD2	NA	TRBJ2-7	TGCGCCAGCAGCCACGGACTAGCGCCCCACTACGAGCAGTACTTC	CASSHGLAPHYEQYF
TRBV11-2	TRBD2	few	TRBJ2-1	TGTGCCAGCAGCTTAGAAGGGTCGCTGAACGGACTAGCGGGGCTCAATGAGCAGTTCTTC	CASSLEGSLNGLAGLNEQFF
TRBV10-1	NA	NA	TRBJ2-3	TGCGCCAGCAGTACGGGGCAGAACAATGCAGATACGCAGTATTTT	CASSTGQNNADTQYF
TRBV2	TRBD2	NA	TRBJ2-7	TGTGCCAGCAGTTATCTAGCGGGGACCTACGAGCAGTACTTC	CASSYLAGTYEQYF
TRBV14	TRBD1	NA	TRBJ1-2	TGTGCCAGCAGCCGCCTCCGGACAGGGGAGGGCTACACCTTC	CASSRLRTGEGYTF
TRBV28	NA	NA	TRBJ1-2	TGTGCCAGCACCCTAGAGCAAACTAACTATGGCTACACCTTC	CASTLEQTNYGYTF
TRBV30	NA	NA	TRBJ1-2	TGTGCCTGGAGTCAGGGGCTATCTAAATATGGCTACACCTTC	CAWSQGLSKYGYTF